Here is one TCR beta chain with its context. Its antigen is not identified. This sample was taken from a study of cytomegalovirus exposure and HLA in healthy donors. Notes on the study in general: In presence/absence analyses, roughly uniform sequencing depth across donors was assumed.

Researchers ran the PCR with 60 Vbeta and 13 Jbeta primers. Profiled with immunoSEQ multiplex PCR; TCRdb holds only in-frame clones, not every one. The data show approximately 150,000 clones, with 70% to 90% seen just once and roughly 4% held by the top ten. This CDR3 contains 14 residues. The germline gives CDR1 SGHRS, CDR2 YFSETQ. V shed 5 bases and J shed 4 bases, with 15 bases lying between them. The gene calls are TRBV5-1 and TRBJ2-5; TRBD1 is a possible D gene (5 bases). The sample consisted of PBMCs. This clonotype originated in a woman aged 35 to 49 in good health and CMV-seropositive. The CDR3 spells CASSPGQNPETQYF. CDR3 nucleotide sequence: TGCGCCAGCAGTCCCGGACAAAACCCAGAGACCCAGTACTTC. Supplemented by reference TRBV5-1 and TRBJ2-5, the full variable domain reads KAGVTQTPRYLIKTRGQQVTLSCSPISGHRSVSWYQQTPGQGLQFLFEYFSETQRNKGNFPGRFSGRQFSNSRSEMNVSTLELGDSALYLCASSPGQNPETQYFGPGTRLLVL.